A single sample is the source of the 26 T cell receptor beta chains below, sequenced in a study of T-cell reconstitution after alpha-beta-depleted transplantation in children. Unique molecular identifiers tagged the TCRbeta library. TCRdb processed the PCR reads anew with MiXCR; each CDR3 protein has one entry. Counted here are about 340,000 distinct CDR3 sequences, 10% occurring once; the ten biggest clones make up 2% to 3%. Source: PBMCs from the stem cell graft donor, taken from the stem cell graft. Receptor source: a human donor who donated a stem cell graft to a child with acute lymphoblastic leukemia.

This clonotype has a count of ten or more. The chain employs TRBV6-2 or TRBV6-3 and TRBJ2-1; 12 bases match TRBD2. The V segment lost 0 bases and the J segment 4 bases; nucleotides outside the gene matches: 4. Germline V gene sequence: CDR1 MNHEY, CDR2 SVGEGT. This CDR3 region has 17 residues. The CDR3 here is CASSYSGLAGIYNEQFF. The DNA for the CDR3 is TGTGCCAGCAGTTACTCGGGACTAGCGGGTATTTACAATGAGCAGTTCTTC.

The genes are TRBV5-1 and TRBJ2-1, with D unclear. From germline, CDR1 is SGHRS and CDR2 YFSETQ. Trimming pared 5 bases from V and 7 bases from J, leaving 16 bases between. This CDR3 has 14 residues. The CDR3 bases are TGCGCCAGCAGTTCCGCTCGTGACGGGAATGAGCAGTTCTTC. This translates into CASSSARDGNEQFF.

The CDR3 is CASRPGLDYNEQFF. The CDR3 DNA follows: TGTGCCAGCAGGCCGGGACTAGACTACAATGAGCAGTTCTTC. This chain uses TRBV12-3 or TRBV12-4 with TRBJ2-1; TRBD2 agrees at 8 bases. The CDR3 consists of 14 residues. Trimming took 6 bases from V and 3 from J; bases not matched to a gene: 4.

This clonotype was observed at least ten times. CDR3 coding DNA: TGCAGTGCTTATACCGGGACTAGCTCCTACAATGAGCAGTTCTTC. Its protein is CSAYTGTSSYNEQFF. The V gene is TRBV20-1, the J gene TRBJ2-1, with 8 bases lining up with TRBD2. The CDR3 length is 15 residues. With 5 bases clipped from V and 0 bases from J, the junction kept 6 bases outside the gene matches. The germline V gene has CDR1 DFQATT and CDR2 SNEGSKA (reference sequence).

This clonotype has ten or more counts. This chain uses TRBV12-3 or TRBV12-4 with TRBJ2-3; no reliable D call. V lost 6 bases, J lost 3 bases, and 7 bases lay in between. CDR3 length: 12 amino acids. The CDR3 loop reads CASSRLTDTQYF. The CDR3 DNA sequence: TGTGCCAGCAGCCGCCTTACAGATACGCAGTATTTT.

The genes are TRBV7-9 and TRBJ1-1, with no clear D. The V end was cut by 1 base, the J end by 5 bases, with 11 bases between. This CDR3 has 14 residues. CDR1 is SEHNR, CDR2 FQNEAQ, per germline (reference sequence). CDR3: CASSLVGTGTEAFF. CDR3 coding DNA: TGTGCCAGCAGCTTAGTAGGAACGGGGACTGAAGCTTTCTTT. Filled out from reference TRBV7-9 and TRBJ1-1, the complete variable domain reads DTGVSQNPRHKITKRGQNVTFRCDPISEHNRLYWYRQTLGQGPEFLTYFQNEAQLEKSRLLSDRFSAERPKGSFSTLEIQRTEQGDSAMYLCASSLVGTGTEAFFGQGTRLTVV.

The rearrangement uses TRBV5-1 and TRBJ1-6; D remains ambiguous. V was clipped by 0 bases and J by 8 bases, with 12 bases between them. The CDR3 totals 15 residues. CDR1 is SGHRS and CDR2 is YFSETQ in the germline V gene. CDR3 bases: TGCGCCAGCAGCTTGGCCCGGGCCGCGGATTCACCCCTCCACTTT. This codes for CASSLARAADSPLHF. The full variable domain, its missing parts supplied by reference TRBV5-1 and TRBJ1-6, is KAGVTQTPRYLIKTRGQQVTLSCSPISGHRSVSWYQQTPGQGLQFLFEYFSETQRNKGNFPGRFSGRQFSNSRSEMNVSTLELGDSALYLCASSLARAADSPLHFGNGTRLTVT.

This clonotype was found many times. The V gene is TRBV5-5, the J gene TRBJ2-3; D call uncertain. The CDR3 consists of 13 residues. V was shortened by 2 bases and J by 6 bases, with 10 bases between the two germline ends. CDR1 is SGHKS, CDR2 YYEKEE, per germline (reference sequence). CDR3: CASSFRAPDTQYF. For the CDR3, the DNA is TGTGCCAGCAGCTTCCGGGCCCCGGATACGCAGTATTTT.

This clonotype has more than one count but fewer than ten. V usage is TRBV6-1 and J usage is TRBJ2-2; weak D call: TRBD1 (6 bases). The CDR3 is 14 amino acids. Germline-derived CDR1 and CDR2 are MNHNS and SASEGT. Trimming stripped 7 bases from V and 1 base from J, with 10 bases between. The chain's CDR3 is CASKRDKNTGELFF. In DNA form, the CDR3 reads TGTGCCAGCAAACGGGACAAGAACACCGGGGAGCTGTTTTTT.

This clonotype was seen only a few times. J is TRBJ2-5 and V is TRBV20-1; 8 nucleotides line up with TRBD2. Germline V gene lookup returns CDR1 DFQATT and CDR2 SNEGSKA (reference sequence). J was trimmed by 1 base and V by 2 bases; bases with no gene match: 12. The CDR3 spans 17 residues. The CDR3 region has the DNA TGCAGTGCTAGAAAGAGGTACAGCGGGAGTCTCCAAGAGACCCAGTACTTC. Protein: CSARKRYSGSLQETQYF.

This clonotype was found many times. The V and J genes are TRBV27 and TRBJ2-1; 11 positions agree with TRBD2. The germline V gene has CDR1 MNHEY and CDR2 SMNVEV (reference sequence). The CDR3 covers 17 residues. V dropped 8 bases and J dropped 0; count of bases not matched to a gene: 9. The CDR3 region has the DNA TGTGCCAGCGCACCAAGACTAGCGGGGCTCTCCTACAATGAGCAGTTCTTC. The encoded protein is CASAPRLAGLSYNEQFF.

This clonotype qualifies as medium-sized. The chain joins TRBV9 to TRBJ2-4; the D gene is possibly TRBD1 (5 bases). Germline CDR1 and CDR2: SGDLS and YYNGEE. V lost 3 bases and J 3 bases, leaving 10 bases between the germline ends. This CDR3 region has 14 residues. CDR3 sequence (DNA): TGTGCCAGCAGCGCACCAGGGTACAAAAACATTCAGTACTTC. Translation gives CASSAPGYKNIQYF.

The gene calls are TRBV5-1 and TRBJ1-6, with D perhaps TRBD1 (5 bases). The germline V and J ends were trimmed by 0 bases and 10 bases, with 14 bases remaining between them. Germline CDR1 and CDR2: SGHRS and YFSETQ. The CDR3 runs 15 residues. This chain's CDR3 is CASSLARAGVSPLHF. Here the CDR3 DNA reads TGCGCCAGCAGCTTGGCGAGGGCGGGGGTCTCACCCCTCCACTTT.

This clonotype was detected a few times. J is TRBJ1-1 and V is TRBV29-1; D is possibly TRBD1 (6 bases). V lost 5 bases to trimming and J lost 3 bases, with 22 bases between them. The CDR3 consists of 16 residues. From germline, CDR1 is SQVTM and CDR2 ANQGSEA. Here the CDR3 DNA reads TGCAGCGTTAGCGGGGGGCCGGTGAATAGAGACACTGAAGCTTTCTTT. It codes for CSVSGGPVNRDTEAFF.

This rearrangement joins TRBV12-3 or TRBV12-4 to TRBJ2-1; 8 bases align to TRBD2. This CDR3 spans 14 amino acids. The junction had 3 bases not matched to a gene; V was cut back by 2 bases and J by 6 bases. The CDR3 coding sequence is TGTGCCAGCAGTTTAAGCGGGAGTGTCAATGAGCAGTTCTTC. It specifies CASSLSGSVNEQFF.

In regard to this clonotype: At one of its ends the junction is not consistent with the germline gene, which may arise from a read error. J is TRBJ2-7 and V is TRBV28; D unresolved. CDR1 MDHEN and CDR2 SYDVKM come from the germline V gene. The length of the CDR3 is 12 residues. CDR3 region: CAGSSLGNEQYF. In DNA, the CDR3 is TGTGCCGGCAGTAGTTTGGGAAACGAGCAGTACTTC.

This clonotype turned up a few times. The V gene is TRBV4-1, the J gene TRBJ1-2; weak D call: TRBD1 (6 bases). Per the germline V gene, CDR1 is MGHRA and CDR2 is YSYEKL. Trimming took off 1 base at V and 2 bases at J, with 11 bases between the two ends. The CDR3 sequence is 15 residues long. CDR3 loop: CASSQADSANYGYTF. The DNA of the CDR3 is TGCGCCAGCAGCCAAGCGGACAGCGCCAACTATGGCTACACCTTC.

This clonotype was seen more than once but under ten times. The J gene is TRBJ2-1, the V gene TRBV2; 15 bases fit TRBD2. Germline lookup yields CDR1 SNHLY and CDR2 FYNNEI. The CDR3 sequence is 17 residues long. V was pared by 6 bases and J by 2 bases, with 5 bases of the junction left unmatched. The CDR3 bases are TGTGCCAGCAGAGGACTAGCGGGAGGGTTCCCCTACAATGAGCAGTTCTTC. Translating it yields CASRGLAGGFPYNEQFF.

This clonotype came up many times. Here the CDR3 DNA reads TGTGCCAGCAGCGCCCTGACAGGAAAATCCTACGAGCAGTACTTC. Protein sequence: CASSALTGKSYEQYF. V usage is TRBV11-2 and J usage is TRBJ2-7, with D perhaps matching TRBD1 (6 bases). The CDR3 consists of 15 residues. Per germline, CDR1 SGHAT and CDR2 FQNNGV. Trimming pared 5 bases from V and 1 base from J, leaving 15 bases between.

Only a few counts were recorded for this clonotype. The chain uses TRBV28 and TRBJ2-1; 9 bases line up with TRBD2. The V gene's germline CDR1 is MDHEN and CDR2 SYDVKM. The CDR3 has 14 amino acids. The V and J ends lost 7 bases and 2 bases, in that order; junction bases with no gene match: 3. CDR3 residues: CASTSGDTYNEQFF. CDR3 sequence (DNA): TGTGCCAGCACTAGCGGGGACACCTACAATGAGCAGTTCTTC.

The chain recombines TRBV20-1 with TRBJ2-1; 12 nucleotides align to TRBD2. V trimming: 6 bases; J trimming: 4 bases; junction bases outside the gene matches: 7. This CDR3 region has 15 residues. The germline gives CDR1 DFQATT, CDR2 SNEGSKA (reference sequence). CDR3 coding DNA: TGCAGTGCCCTAGCGGGAGGGAGAGGGTACAATGAGCAGTTCTTC. Translation: CSALAGGRGYNEQFF.

J is TRBJ2-3 and V is TRBV3-1, with 8 bases matching TRBD2. CDR1 and CDR2 (germline): LGHDT, YNNKEL (reference sequence). This CDR3 comprises 21 residues. Trimming removed 0 bases from V and 1 base from J; junction bases left unmatched: 18. Here the CDR3 reads CASSQDPRFREGPQGTDTQYF. For the CDR3, the DNA is TGTGCCAGCAGCCAAGACCCACGATTCCGGGAGGGCCCCCAAGGCACAGATACGCAGTATTTT.

This clonotype was observed at least ten times. The V gene is TRBV4-1, the J gene TRBJ1-1; 10 bases fit TRBD1. Germline CDR1 and CDR2: MGHRA and YSYEKL. There are 15 residues in the CDR3. V dropped 4 bases and J dropped 3; count of bases not matched to a gene: 5. The CDR3 loop is CASSRGQGEDTEAFF. The CDR3 bases are TGCGCCAGCAGCCGCGGACAGGGGGAAGACACTGAAGCTTTCTTT.

V gene TRBV20-1 combines with J gene TRBJ2-7; TRBD1 is a possible D gene (6 bases). Germline-derived CDR1 and CDR2 are DFQATT and SNEGSKA (reference sequence). V lost 7 bases and J lost 3, with 13 bases in between. This CDR3 contains 12 residues. This chain's CDR3 is CSGQGPNYEQYF. CDR3 coding DNA: TGCAGTGGTCAGGGGCCTAACTACGAGCAGTACTTC.

This rearrangement joins TRBV21-1 to TRBJ1-1; TRBD1, the table's D call, lacks a check against the DNA. TRBV21-1 has pseudogene status. The CDR3 covers 14 residues. The CDR3 loop reads CASSKSTGDTEAFF. CDR3 in DNA: TGTGCCAGCAGCAAATCGACAGGGGACACTGAAGCTTTCTTT.

In this sample, this clonotype turned up a few times. The chain recombines TRBV29-1 with TRBJ1-2, with D perhaps matching TRBD1 (6 bases). This CDR3 has 12 residues. Per germline, CDR1 SQVTM and CDR2 ANQGSEA. V lost 3 bases and J 6 bases, leaving 11 bases between the germline ends. In DNA, the CDR3 is TGCAGCGTTGACAGGGGTAGGGATGGCTACACCTTC. Encoded protein: CSVDRGRDGYTF.